Each of the 7 T cell receptor beta chains below was sequenced from the same sample in a study of blood T cell repertoires in COVID-19. Assay: immunoSEQ multiplex PCR; the TCRdb copy retains only in-frame clones and omits some. Here the sample spans 200,000 to 300,000 clones, 80% to 90% being singletons. Source material: peripheral blood. The receptor set was obtained from a man aged 50-60 years with acute or convalescent COVID-19.

V gene TRBV19 combines with J gene TRBJ2-2; D is perhaps TRBD2 (6 bases). Between the trimmed V and J ends, which lost 7 bases and 1 base, there was a span of 22 bases. The CDR3 has 18 amino acids. Looked up from germline, CDR1 is LNHDA and CDR2 is SQIVND (reference sequence). CDR3 in amino acids: CASNPLGLAQVNTGELFF. For the CDR3, the DNA is TGTGCCAGTAACCCCCTAGGGCTAGCGCAAGTGAACACCGGGGAGCTGTTTTTT.

V usage is TRBV18 and J usage is TRBJ2-3, with 10 bases lining up with TRBD2. The germline gives CDR1 KGHSH, CDR2 LQKENI. This CDR3 is 16 amino acids long. V lost 2 bases and J lost 2; bases outside the gene matches: 4. CDR3 sequence: CASSPNLAGATDTQYF. CDR3 DNA sequence: TGTGCCAGCTCACCAAATCTAGCGGGAGCCACAGATACGCAGTATTTT. Full variable domain (remainder filled in from reference TRBV18 and TRBJ2-3): NAGVMQNPRHLVRRRGQEARLRCSPMKGHSHVYWYRQLPEEGLKFMVYLQKENIIDESGMPKERFSAEFPKEGPSILRIQQVVRGDSAAYFCASSPNLAGATDTQYFGPGTRLTVL.

The chain has TRBV6-1 and TRBJ2-2, with 8 bases fitting TRBD1. V dropped 1 base and J dropped 5; count of bases not matched to a gene: 9. CDR1 is MNHNS and CDR2 is SASEGT in the germline V gene. The CDR3 sequence is 17 residues long. The CDR3 bases are TGTGCCAGCAGTGAAGGCTACAGGGGGATAGGGACCGGGGAGCTGTTTTTT. It specifies CASSEGYRGIGTGELFF.

This clone appeared a single time. The V call is TRBV6-4, the J call TRBJ2-2, with 7 bases identical to TRBD1. CDR1 is MRHNA, CDR2 SNTAGT, per germline. The V gene end was trimmed by 4 bases and the J gene end by 3 bases; junction bases not matched to a gene: 2. This CDR3 is built from 14 residues. CDR3 nucleotide sequence: TGTGCCAGCAGTGTGACAGGGCACACCGGGGAGCTGTTTTTT. This gives the protein CASSVTGHTGELFF.

The genes are TRBV11-3 and TRBJ1-2; D possibly corresponds to TRBD1 (5 bases). The CDR3 totals 15 residues. The V and J ends lost 8 bases and 4 bases respectively, with 20 bases between them. Germline V gene data show CDR1 as SGHNT and CDR2 as YENEEA. CDR3 loop: CASGETPGLSYGYTF. The CDR3 nucleotides are TGTGCCAGCGGAGAGACGCCGGGACTGAGCTATGGCTACACCTTC.

V and J are TRBV7-8 and TRBJ2-1; TRBD2 might be the D (6 bases). The CDR3 contains 16 residues. The V end was cut by 2 bases, the J end by 5 bases, with 16 bases between. Germline V gene data show CDR1 as SGHVS and CDR2 as FQNEAQ. The CDR3 spells CASSLFRVGGNNEQFF. In DNA, the CDR3 is TGTGCCAGCAGCTTATTCCGTGTCGGGGGAAACAATGAGCAGTTCTTC. Full variable domain (outside the CDR3, taken from reference TRBV7-8 and TRBJ2-1): GAGVSQSPRYKVAKRGQDVALRCDPISGHVSLFWYQQALGQGPEFLTYFQNEAQLDKSGLPSDRFFAERPEGSVSTLKIQRTQQEDSAVYLCASSLFRVGGNNEQFFGPGTRLTVL.

The chain combines TRBV11-2 with TRBJ1-6, with a weak D call TRBD1 (5 bases). CDR1 and CDR2 from the germline V gene are SGHAT and FQNNGV. V was cut by 5 bases and J by 11 bases, with 13 bases left in between. The CDR3 runs 13 residues. The CDR3 bases are TGTGCCAGCAGCCCTCAGACAGATACACCCCTCCACTTT. This encodes CASSPQTDTPLHF. The complete variable domain, with remaining parts taken from reference TRBV11-2 and TRBJ1-6, reads EAGVAQSPRYKIIEKRQSVAFWCNPISGHATLYWYQQILGQGPKLLIQFQNNGVVDDSQLPKDRFSAERLKGVDSTLKIQPAKLEDSAVYLCASSPQTDTPLHFGNGTRLTVT.